These 20 T cell receptor beta chains originate from one sample sequenced in a study of T cells after somatic rescue of genetic block (dated by TCRdb to the early 2020s). The library came from the immunoSEQ multiplex PCR assay. The clones in this table, taken by TCRdb from immuneACCESS, are in-frame only. Not every clone is retained; where verified, under half of the shortfall comes from an unresolved V gene, and the cause of the rest is unknown. The sample table records approximately 70,000 clones; approximately 91% of these occur just once. The ten largest clones capture around 2.8% of the sample. The material sequenced was peripheral blood mononuclear cells (PBMCs). The receptors originated from a man aged 30-40 years.

The V and J genes are TRBV7-2 and TRBJ1-6; a possible D gene is TRBD1 (5 bases). The CDR3 loop spans 15 amino acids. With 5 bases removed from V and 9 bases from J, the gap between germline ends came to 17 bases. The germline gives CDR1 SGHTA, CDR2 FQGNSA. CDR3 amino acids: CASSPQVQSGSPLHF. CDR3 bases: TGTGCCAGCAGCCCACAGGTCCAGAGTGGTTCACCCCTCCACTTT. The whole variable domain, filled in from reference TRBV7-2 and TRBJ1-6, reads GAGVSQSPSNKVTEKGKDVELRCDPISGHTALYWYRQSLGQGLEFLIYFQGNSAPDKSGLPSDRFSAERTGGSVSTLTIQRTQQEDSAVYLCASSPQVQSGSPLHFGNGTRLTVT.

The chain carries TRBV6-4 and TRBJ2-5; the D gene is possibly TRBD1 (5 bases). There are 15 residues in the CDR3. CDR1 is MRHNA and CDR2 is SNTAGT in the germline V gene. V shed 4 bases and J shed 5 bases, with 17 bases lying between them. The CDR3 sequence: CASSASRASGETQYF. CDR3 DNA sequence: TGTGCCAGCAGTGCGAGCAGGGCCTCCGGGGAGACCCAGTACTTC.

This clone was seen once. The CDR3 bases are TGTGCCAGCAGCCCGTCGGCCCAGGGGCATGAAAAACTGTTTTTT. This gives the protein CASSPSAQGHEKLFF. The chain couples TRBV7-9 to TRBJ1-4; a possible D gene is TRBD1 (6 bases). V was clipped by 5 bases and J by 6 bases, with 16 bases between them. CDR3 size: 15 residues. Germline V gene sequence: CDR1 SEHNR, CDR2 FQNEAQ (reference sequence).

J is TRBJ1-5 and V is TRBV29-1; D is unresolved. V was shortened by 6 bases and J by 2 bases, with 14 bases between the two germline ends. This CDR3 has 14 residues. The V gene's germline CDR1 is SQVTM and CDR2 ANQGSEA. The CDR3 loop reads CSVAFGQGNQPQHF. The CDR3 DNA is TGCAGCGTCGCCTTCGGGCAGGGCAATCAGCCCCAGCATTTT.

The J gene is TRBJ1-2, the V gene TRBV2, with a tentative D call TRBD1 (5 bases). CDR3 length: 13 residues. Germline values: CDR1 SNHLY, CDR2 FYNNEI. Trimming cost V 6 bases and J 4 bases, with 12 bases left between them. CDR3 in DNA: TGTGCCAGCAGCGTACAGGATTCCTATGGCTACACCTTC. This sequence encodes CASSVQDSYGYTF. Full variable domain (remainder filled in from reference TRBV2 and TRBJ1-2): EPEVTQTPSHQVTQMGQEVILRCVPISNHLYFYWYRQILGQKVEFLVSFYNNEISEKSEIFDDQFSVERPDGSNFTLKIRSTKLEDSAMYFCASSVQDSYGYTFGSGTRLTVV.

The chain combines TRBV5-1 with TRBJ2-1; 8 bases agree with TRBD1. Per the germline V gene, CDR1 is SGHRS and CDR2 is YFSETQ. V shed 4 bases, J shed 6 bases, and the junction held 9 bases outside the gene matches. This CDR3 has 15 amino acids. CDR3: CASSGRQGLFNEQFF. DNA of the CDR3: TGCGCCAGCAGCGGGCGACAGGGGCTATTCAATGAGCAGTTCTTC.

The rearrangement links TRBV29-1 to TRBJ2-1; D remains unclear. V lost 4 bases and J lost 7, with 8 bases in between. CDR3 length: 11 residues. CDR1 SQVTM and CDR2 ANQGSEA come from the germline V gene. The DNA for the CDR3 is TGCAGCGTTGGGCGGAAAAATGAGCAGTTCTTC. Its translation: CSVGRKNEQFF.

V gene TRBV5-1 combines with J gene TRBJ1-5, with 11 bases lining up with TRBD1. The CDR3 is 14 residues long. V lost 4 bases to trimming and J lost 5 bases; unmatched junction nucleotides: 2. Germline values: CDR1 SGHRS, CDR2 YFSETQ. Here the CDR3 reads CASSRTGGDQPQHF. The CDR3 coding sequence is TGCGCCAGCAGCCGGACAGGGGGCGATCAGCCCCAGCATTTT.

The V gene is TRBV6-1, the J gene TRBJ2-3; a weak D match, TRBD2 (7 bases). CDR1 is MNHNS, CDR2 SASEGT, per germline. The length of the CDR3 is 14 residues. Trimming pared 5 bases from V and 1 base from J, leaving 10 bases between. CDR3 nucleotide sequence: TGTGCCAGCAGTACGGGGGGCGGCACAGATACGCAGTATTTT. Encoded protein: CASSTGGGTDTQYF.

This clone has only one observation. This sequence joins TRBV6-1 and TRBJ2-2; 10 nucleotides align to TRBD1. The germline gives CDR1 MNHNS, CDR2 SASEGT. V shed 6 bases and J 4 bases; nucleotides not matched to a gene: 5. The CDR3 length is 15 residues. This CDR3 reads CASSPGTGATGELFF. CDR3 DNA: TGTGCCAGCAGCCCCGGGACAGGGGCCACCGGGGAGCTGTTTTTT.

This rearrangement joins TRBV6-5 to TRBJ1-1; D ambiguous. Germline assignment: CDR1 MNHEY and CDR2 SVGAGI. The CDR3 length is 11 residues. Trimming pared 8 bases from V and 4 bases from J, leaving 8 bases between. The CDR3 protein is CASVRGTEAFF. CDR3 DNA sequence: TGTGCCAGCGTCCGGGGCACTGAAGCTTTCTTT.

The chain employs TRBV20-1 and TRBJ2-7; TRBD1 matches at 7 bases. The germline gives CDR1 DFQATT, CDR2 SNEGSKA (reference sequence). The CDR3 is 11 residues long. V was clipped by 2 bases and J by 6 bases; unmatched bases: 1. The CDR3 protein is CSARRTGEQYF. The CDR3 nucleotides are TGCAGTGCTAGAAGGACAGGCGAGCAGTACTTC.

The V call is TRBV28, the J call TRBJ2-3; no firm D call. This CDR3 is built from 12 residues. Trimming removed 5 bases at V and 6 bases at J, with 9 bases between. Germline V gives CDR1 MDHEN, CDR2 SYDVKM. This CDR3 reads CASSPRADTQYF. DNA of the CDR3: TGTGCCAGCAGTCCACGGGCGGATACGCAGTATTTT.

The chain carries TRBV10-3 and TRBJ2-7, with a weak D call TRBD2 (5 bases). The V and J ends lost 2 bases and 7 bases respectively, with 12 bases between them. This CDR3 comprises 13 residues. Germline CDR1 ENHRY, CDR2 SYGVKD. CDR3 protein: CAISEGLNWEQYF. The CDR3 nucleotides read TGTGCCATCAGTGAGGGACTTAACTGGGAGCAGTACTTC.

This chain uses TRBV5-1 with TRBJ2-2; TRBD1 agrees at 8 bases. The CDR3 has 15 residues. Germline V gene lookup returns CDR1 SGHRS and CDR2 YFSETQ. V lost 2 bases, J lost 1 base, and 1 base stayed unmatched. The CDR3 DNA follows: TGCGCCAGCAGCTTAGGACAGGGGAACACCGGGGAGCTGTTTTTT. It yields the protein CASSLGQGNTGELFF.

The V and J genes are TRBV23-1 and TRBJ2-5; TRBD1 might be the D (6 bases). TRBV23-1 is filed as an ORF, its function uncertain. CDR3 size: 14 residues. CDR3 sequence reads: CAGAGDHHQETQYF. CDR3 DNA sequence: TGCGCAGGGGCAGGGGACCACCACCAAGAGACCCAGTACTTC.

The gene calls are TRBV5-6 and TRBJ1-4, with D possibly TRBD1 on 5 matching bases. This CDR3 comprises 14 residues. The V gene lost 4 bases and the J gene lost 3 bases, with 10 bases spanning the gap. The germline gives CDR1 SGHDT, CDR2 YYEEEE. The CDR3 loop is CASSPRGSNEKLFF. Here the CDR3 DNA reads TGTGCCAGCAGCCCGAGGGGATCTAATGAAAAACTGTTTTTT. Full variable domain (missing parts from reference TRBV5-6 and TRBJ1-4): DAGVTQSPTHLIKTRGQQVTLRCSPKSGHDTVSWYQQALGQGPQFIFQYYEEEERQRGNFPDRFSGHQFPNYSSELNVNALLLGDSALYLCASSPRGSNEKLFFGSGTQLSVL.

V usage is TRBV18 and J usage is TRBJ2-4; D remains unclear. The CDR3 covers 16 residues. V shed 3 bases and J shed 0 bases, with 12 bases lying between them. CDR1 KGHSH and CDR2 LQKENI come from the germline V gene. Here the CDR3 DNA reads TGTGCCAGCTCACCTAAGGGTGATAGAGCCAAAAACATTCAGTACTTC. Translating gives CASSPKGDRAKNIQYF.

J is TRBJ2-1 and V is TRBV28; 7 bases map to TRBD2. V lost 7 bases to trimming and J lost 7 bases; unmatched junction nucleotides: 10. The CDR3 runs to 14 residues. Looked up from germline, CDR1 is MDHEN and CDR2 is SYDVKM. DNA for the CDR3: TGTGCCAGCATGGTGGGAGGGCCACTTAATGAGCAGTTCTTC. Protein product: CASMVGGPLNEQFF.

This clone was counted only a few times. The rearrangement uses TRBV28 and TRBJ2-3, with D tentatively TRBD1 (6 bases). Deletions cut 6 bases from V and 0 bases from J, with 13 bases between. Germline V CDR1 and CDR2: MDHEN, SYDVKM. CDR3 length: 15 residues. The CDR3: CASSSTGPSTDTQYF. The CDR3 region has the DNA TGTGCCAGCAGCTCGACAGGACCTAGCACAGATACGCAGTATTTT.